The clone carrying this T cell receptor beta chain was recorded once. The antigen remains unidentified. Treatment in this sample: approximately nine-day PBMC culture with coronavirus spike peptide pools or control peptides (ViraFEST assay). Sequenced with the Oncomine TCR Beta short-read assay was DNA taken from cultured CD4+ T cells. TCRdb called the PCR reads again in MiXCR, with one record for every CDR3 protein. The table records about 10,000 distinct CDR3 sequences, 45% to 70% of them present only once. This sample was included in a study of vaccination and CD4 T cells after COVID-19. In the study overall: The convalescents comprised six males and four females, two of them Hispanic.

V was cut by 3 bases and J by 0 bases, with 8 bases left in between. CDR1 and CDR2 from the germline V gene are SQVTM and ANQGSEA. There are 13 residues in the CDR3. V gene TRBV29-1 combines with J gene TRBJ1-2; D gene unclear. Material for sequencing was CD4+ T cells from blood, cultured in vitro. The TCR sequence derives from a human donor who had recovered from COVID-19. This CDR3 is CSVEVRSNYGYTF. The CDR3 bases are TGCAGCGTTGAGGTCCGATCTAACTATGGCTACACCTTC.